This T cell receptor (beta chain) stems from a study of T-cell memory formation after mild COVID-19. Study information: Largely, TCR clusters stayed within a single donor.

The CDR3 consists of 16 residues. V gave up 1 base and J gave up 6 bases; unmatched junction bases: 9. The germline V gene encodes CDR1 SGHTA and CDR2 FQGNSA. General study points: Clones shrinking from day 15 to 85 showed even CD4/CD8 mixes; later expanders tilted CD4+. Clones from the second wave (peaking day 37) had unconfirmed SARS-CoV-2 specificity.

UMIs and sample barcodes were carried by the TCR alpha and TCR beta cDNA libraries that 5'RACE produced using constant-segment primers. TCRdb reprocessed the 5' RACE reads via MiXCR and lists one record per CDR3 protein. This table holds 25,000 to 35,000 distinct CDR3 sequences, 9.5% to 15% found once. On this clonotype itself: The target antigen is unknown.

Sequenced input: PBMCs or a T cell subset sorted from them (not recorded which). The chain combines TRBV7-2 with TRBJ2-7; 10 nucleotides line up with TRBD1. The source is an adult woman who had mild COVID-19 (a few samples of this study predate the infection). Cell type and time point are not known. The CDR3 DNA reads TGTGCCAGCAGCTTAGTGTCAGGGACAGGGGTAGGCGAGCAGTACTTC. Its translation: CASSLVSGTGVGEQYF.